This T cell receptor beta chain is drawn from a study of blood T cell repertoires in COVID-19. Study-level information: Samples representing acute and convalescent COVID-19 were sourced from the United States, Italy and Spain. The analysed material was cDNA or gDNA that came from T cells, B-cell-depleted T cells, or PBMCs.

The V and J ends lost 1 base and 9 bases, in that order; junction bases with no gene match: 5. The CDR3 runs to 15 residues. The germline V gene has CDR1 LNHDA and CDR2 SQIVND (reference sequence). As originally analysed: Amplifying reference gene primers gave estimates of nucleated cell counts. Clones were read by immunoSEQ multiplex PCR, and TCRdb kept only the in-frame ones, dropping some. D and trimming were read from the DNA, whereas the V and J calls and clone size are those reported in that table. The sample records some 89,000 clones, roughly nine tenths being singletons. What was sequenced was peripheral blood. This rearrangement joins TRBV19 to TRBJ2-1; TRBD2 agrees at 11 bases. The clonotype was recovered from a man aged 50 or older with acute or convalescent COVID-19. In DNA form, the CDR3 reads TGTGCCAGTAGTATAGTAGCGGGGGGGCACAGTGAGCAGTTCTTC. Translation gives CASSIVAGGHSEQFF.